This T cell receptor beta chain comes out of a study of blood T cell repertoires in COVID-19. Study information: Samples taken during acute and convalescent COVID-19 were collected in the United States, Italy and Spain.

Seattle patients were enrolled during active infection and followed longitudinally. Here immunoSEQ multiplex PCR was the method, and the copy in TCRdb shows in-frame clones only, minus some. The sample includes 400,000 to 450,000 clones, around 88% of them seen just once. Only one count was recorded for this clone. The CDR3 extends over 14 amino acids. The J segment lost 2 bases and the V segment lost 5 bases, leaving 5 bases of the junction unmatched. Germline lookup yields CDR1 SGHRS and CDR2 YFSETQ. The sequence derives from a woman between 50 and 59 years old with COVID-19, enrolled during active disease. This rearrangement joins TRBV5-1 to TRBJ2-7; 9 positions match TRBD1. Sequencing used peripheral blood. CDR3 residues: CASRGTGTTYEQYF. CDR3 coding DNA: TGCGCCAGCAGGGGGACAGGGACTACCTACGAGCAGTACTTC.